What follows are 10 T cell receptor beta chains derived from one specimen sequenced in a study of cytomegalovirus exposure and HLA in healthy donors. The PCR made use of 60 Vbeta and 13 Jbeta primers. Assay: immunoSEQ multiplex PCR; the TCRdb copy retains only in-frame clones and omits some. Its table records roughly 90,000 clones. Sequencing was done on a sample of PBMCs. Receptor source: a man aged 50 or older in good health and CMV-seropositive.

The J gene is TRBJ1-5, the V gene TRBV28, with D maybe TRBD1 (6 bases). The CDR3 has 16 residues. V gave up 6 bases and J gave up 1 base, with 16 bases separating them. Germline CDR1 and CDR2: MDHEN and SYDVKM. This CDR3 is CASRSAGTPSNQPQHF. In DNA, the CDR3 is TGTGCCAGCAGATCCGCCGGGACACCGAGCAATCAGCCCCAGCATTTT. The complete variable domain, with remaining parts taken from reference TRBV28 and TRBJ1-5, reads DVKVTQSSRYLVKRTGEKVFLECVQDMDHENMFWYRQDPGLGLRLIYFSYDVKMKEKGDIPEGYSVSREKKERFSLILESASTNQTSMYLCASRSAGTPSNQPQHFGDGTRLSIL.

The genes are TRBV28 and TRBJ2-2; 11 nucleotides agree with TRBD2. Germline V lookup: CDR1 MDHEN, CDR2 SYDVKM. Unmatched junction bases numbered 4, after V lost 6 bases and J lost 1 base. The CDR3 consists of 16 residues. The CDR3 here is CASSYSGRENTGELFF. The CDR3 region has the DNA TGTGCCAGCAGCTATAGCGGGAGGGAGAACACCGGGGAGCTGTTTTTT.

The chain has TRBV18 and TRBJ1-5; D is unclear. CDR1 and CDR2 (germline): KGHSH, LQKENI. The CDR3 runs 15 residues. V lost 2 bases and J lost 0, with 8 bases in between. CDR3 residues: CASSPEIHSNQPQHF. CDR3 DNA: TGTGCCAGCTCACCAGAGATCCATAGCAATCAGCCCCAGCATTTT.

The chain recombines TRBV11-2 with TRBJ1-2; 8 nucleotides match TRBD1. The CDR3 spans 14 residues. CDR1 and CDR2 (germline): SGHAT, FQNNGV. Trimming at V came to 1 base and at J to 2 bases, leaving 0 bases not matched to a gene. The CDR3 DNA reads TGTGCCAGCAGCTTAGGGACAGGGAACTATGGCTACACCTTC. As protein: CASSLGTGNYGYTF.

The chain carries TRBV7-8 and TRBJ2-3; no reliable D call. The V gene's germline CDR1 is SGHVS and CDR2 FQNEAQ. V was trimmed by 4 bases and J by 6 bases, leaving 11 bases between them. This CDR3 contains 13 residues. The CDR3 DNA sequence: TGTGCCAGCAGCTCGGGTCCCGGGGATACGCAGTATTTT. Amino acid sequence: CASSSGPGDTQYF. Full variable domain (rest looked up from reference TRBV7-8 and TRBJ2-3): GAGVSQSPRYKVAKRGQDVALRCDPISGHVSLFWYQQALGQGPEFLTYFQNEAQLDKSGLPSDRFFAERPEGSVSTLKIQRTQQEDSAVYLCASSSGPGDTQYFGPGTRLTVL.

J is TRBJ2-4 and V is TRBV7-2, with TRBD1 matching over 8 bases. Germline V CDR1 and CDR2: SGHTA, FQGNSA. The length of the CDR3 is 15 residues. V lost 5 bases and J lost 3; bases outside the gene matches: 6. CDR3 bases: TGTGCCAGCAGCCGTTCCGGGACAGGCAAAAACATTCAGTACTTC. Protein product: CASSRSGTGKNIQYF.

The chain employs TRBV7-9 and TRBJ2-1; TRBD2 might be the D (7 bases). The CDR3 has 16 amino acids. V lost 5 bases to trimming and J lost 0 bases, with 14 bases between them. Germline loops: CDR1 SEHNR, CDR2 FQNEAQ (reference sequence). The CDR3: CASSPKGGSSYNEQFF. Here the CDR3 DNA reads TGTGCCAGCAGCCCGAAGGGGGGGAGCTCCTACAATGAGCAGTTCTTC.

The chain is built from TRBV1 and TRBJ2-1; the listed D gene, TRBD2, was not tested against the DNA. TRBV1 is termed a pseudogene. The CDR3 has 17 amino acids. CDR3 in amino acids: CTSSQGLVSGPGNEQFF. The CDR3 DNA reads TGCACCAGCAGCCAAGGGCTCGTTAGCGGGCCGGGCAATGAGCAGTTCTTC.

The CDR3 coding sequence is TGTGCCAGCAGCCAAATAGGGAGGACAGGCTATGGCTACACCTTC. Its translation is CASSQIGRTGYGYTF. The genes are TRBV14 and TRBJ1-2; 7 positions agree with TRBD1. CDR3 length: 15 residues. Germline CDR1 reads SGHDN; CDR2 reads FVKESK. V gave up 2 bases and J gave up 4 bases; unmatched junction bases: 7.

The rearrangement uses TRBV12-5 and TRBJ1-1; D call uncertain. Trimming took off 5 bases at V and 3 bases at J, with 10 bases between the two ends. Germline CDR1 and CDR2: LGHNT and FRNRAP. This CDR3 has 13 residues. The chain's CDR3 is CASGTSEDTEAFF. The CDR3 DNA sequence: TGTGCTAGTGGTACCTCTGAGGACACTGAAGCTTTCTTT. Based on the CDR3 plus reference TRBV12-5 and TRBJ1-1, the full variable domain is DARVTQTPRHKVTEMGQEVTMRCQPILGHNTVFWYRQTMMQGLELLAYFRNRAPLDDSGMPKDRFSAEMPDATLATLKIQPSEPRDSAVYFCASGTSEDTEAFFGQGTRLTVV.